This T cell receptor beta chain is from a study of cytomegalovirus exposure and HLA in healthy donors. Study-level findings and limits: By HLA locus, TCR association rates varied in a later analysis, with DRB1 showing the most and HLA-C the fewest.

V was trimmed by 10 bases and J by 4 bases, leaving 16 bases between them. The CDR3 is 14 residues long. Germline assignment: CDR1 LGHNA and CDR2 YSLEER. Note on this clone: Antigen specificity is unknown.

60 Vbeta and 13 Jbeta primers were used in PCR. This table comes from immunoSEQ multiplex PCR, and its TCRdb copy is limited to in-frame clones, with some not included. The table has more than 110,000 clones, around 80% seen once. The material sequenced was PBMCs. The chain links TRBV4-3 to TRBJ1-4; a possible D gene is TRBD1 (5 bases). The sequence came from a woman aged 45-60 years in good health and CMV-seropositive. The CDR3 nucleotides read TGCGCCACGGGGAGGGGCACCCTTAATGAAAAACTGTTTTTT. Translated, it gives CATGRGTLNEKLFF.